The 32 T cell receptor beta chains given below trace back to one sample, sequenced in a study of Ad26.COV2.S vaccination and SARS-CoV-2 variants. The treatment denotes: 19 received Ad26.COV2.S at low or high dose, single or two shots; roughly five received placebo; per-sample allocation not given. All samples were drawn on day 63, counting from the first vaccine or placebo injection. Repertoires were generated with immunoSEQ multiplex PCR, while TCRdb's copy carries only in-frame clones and drops some. The sample records 440,000 or so clones, roughly 90% being singletons. The sample in question was peripheral blood, obtained in a trial of Ad26.COV2.S vaccine versus placebo. These receptors all stem from a person between 18 and 65 years old who received the Ad26.COV2.S COVID-19 vaccine or a placebo.

This clone came up once. The chain recombines TRBV2 with TRBJ1-2; D perhaps matches TRBD1 (5 bases). V lost 6 bases, J lost 0 bases, and 8 bases lay in between. Germline V gene sequence: CDR1 SNHLY, CDR2 FYNNEI. This CDR3 contains 13 residues. The CDR3 DNA sequence: TGTGCCAGCAGAAGGGGAGCTAACTATGGCTACACCTTC. It is translated as CASRRGANYGYTF. The whole variable domain, filled in from reference TRBV2 and TRBJ1-2, reads EPEVTQTPSHQVTQMGQEVILRCVPISNHLYFYWYRQILGQKVEFLVSFYNNEISEKSEIFDDQFSVERPDGSNFTLKIRSTKLEDSAMYFCASRRGANYGYTFGSGTRLTVV.

This rearrangement joins TRBV5-4 to TRBJ2-2; the D is unclear. CDR1 is SGHNT, CDR2 YYREEE, per germline (reference sequence). The V gene lost 4 bases and the J gene lost 4 bases, with 14 bases spanning the gap. The CDR3 has 15 residues. This CDR3 is CASSPGTSITGELFF. CDR3 DNA: TGTGCCAGCAGCCCCGGAACCTCTATCACCGGGGAGCTGTTTTTT.

This clone was counted a single time. In DNA, the CDR3 is TGTGCCAGCAGTTGGGACAGCCCTAGCACAGATACGCAGTATTTT. It yields the protein CASSWDSPSTDTQYF. The V and J genes are TRBV6-5 and TRBJ2-3; 7 nucleotides align to TRBD1. This CDR3 has 15 residues. After removal of 4 bases from V and 0 bases from J, the junction contained 4 bases not matched to a gene. Germline assignment: CDR1 MNHEY and CDR2 SVGAGI.

The V gene is TRBV11-2, the J gene TRBJ2-7; maybe TRBD2 (5 bases). The CDR3 has 13 amino acids. The V gene lost 6 bases and the J gene lost 3 bases, with 12 bases spanning the gap. Germline CDR1 SGHAT, CDR2 FQNNGV. The CDR3 region has the DNA TGTGCCAGCAGTTTTTCCGGGGTCTACGAGCAGTACTTC. Protein sequence: CASSFSGVYEQYF.

The chain has TRBV19 and TRBJ2-7; possible D gene TRBD1, 6 bases. This CDR3 comprises 12 residues. Trimming took 2 bases from V and 7 from J, leaving 9 bases between them. Germline CDR1 and CDR2: LNHDA and SQIVND (reference sequence). The DNA of the CDR3 is TGTGCCAGTAGTATACAGGGGCGGGAGCAGTACTTC. It is translated as CASSIQGREQYF.

This chain connects TRBV7-2 to TRBJ2-1; 13 positions agree with TRBD2. Per germline, CDR1 SGHTA and CDR2 FQGNSA. The CDR3 covers 16 residues. With V trimmed by 0 bases and J by 8 bases, 4 bases remained unmatched. The CDR3 DNA is TGTGCCAGCAGCTTAGCGACTAGCGGGGGGAAGTATGAGCAGTTCTTC. This sequence encodes CASSLATSGGKYEQFF.

This chain uses TRBV6-2 or TRBV6-3 with TRBJ1-1; D uncertain. Germline loops: CDR1 MNHEY, CDR2 SVGEGT. This CDR3 comprises 18 residues. V shed 0 bases and J shed 1 base, with 18 bases lying between them. The CDR3, as DNA: TGTGCCAGCAGTTACTCGATTAGGCCGGCAGCGCCGAACACTGAAGCTTTCTTT. This codes for CASSYSIRPAAPNTEAFF.

This sequence joins TRBV7-8 and TRBJ1-1; D unclear. V was clipped by 6 bases and J by 4 bases, with 12 bases between them. CDR1 and CDR2 from the germline V gene are SGHVS and FQNEAQ. This CDR3 spans 13 amino acids. CDR3 sequence reads: CASRSGRRTEAFF. The CDR3 DNA reads as TGTGCCAGCAGGAGCGGAAGGCGCACTGAAGCTTTCTTT.

This clone occurred once. The rearrangement uses TRBV10-1 and TRBJ1-2; D may be TRBD1 (6 bases). The germline V gene has CDR1 WNHNN and CDR2 SYGVQD (reference sequence). The V end was cut by 6 bases, the J end by 1 base, with 21 bases between. CDR3 length: 17 amino acids. Written as DNA, the CDR3 is TGCGCCAGCAGCGACGGGCCGCCGGGACAATATAACTATGGCTACACCTTC. Translating it yields CASSDGPPGQYNYGYTF.

The CDR3 DNA follows: TGTGCCTTCGTCGTCGTATGGGGACAGGGCTATGGCTACACCTTC. Amino acid sequence: CAFVVVWGQGYGYTF. The chain combines TRBV30 with TRBJ1-2, with 9 positions matching TRBD1. V dropped 7 bases and J dropped 4; count of bases not matched to a gene: 13. CDR1 and CDR2 from the germline V gene are GTSNPN and SVGIG (reference sequence). CDR3 length equals 15 residues.

V gene TRBV24-1 combines with J gene TRBJ2-3; a possible D gene is TRBD1 (6 bases). Trimming pared 5 bases from V and 2 bases from J, leaving 10 bases between. Germline V gene data show CDR1 as KGHDR and CDR2 as SFDVKD. This CDR3 is 14 amino acids long. The CDR3 loop is CATSVRDNTDTQYF. The DNA for the CDR3 is TGTGCCACCAGTGTCCGGGACAACACAGATACGCAGTATTTT.

This chain links TRBV18 with TRBJ2-1, with D perhaps TRBD2 (5 bases). CDR1 and CDR2 from the germline V gene are KGHSH and LQKENI. V lost 0 bases, J lost 2 bases, and 11 bases lay in between. The CDR3 is 16 amino acids. The CDR3 protein is CASSPPRGRTYNEQFF. CDR3 in DNA: TGTGCCAGCTCACCACCGCGTGGGAGAACCTACAATGAGCAGTTCTTC.

V gene TRBV4-1 combines with J gene TRBJ2-2, with D maybe TRBD1 (5 bases). The CDR3 covers 17 residues. Germline V gene data show CDR1 as MGHRA and CDR2 as YSYEKL. V shed 1 base and J shed 4 bases, with 16 bases lying between them. CDR3 sequence: CASSQVKGLVPTGELFF. The CDR3 region has the DNA TGCGCCAGCAGCCAAGTGAAGGGGCTCGTCCCCACCGGGGAGCTGTTTTTT.

V and J are TRBV2 and TRBJ2-5; 7 nucleotides match TRBD2. Germline CDR1 and CDR2: SNHLY and FYNNEI. Trimming took 3 bases from V and 1 from J; bases not matched to a gene: 5. This CDR3 has 15 residues. The CDR3: CASSERSSGQETQYF. As DNA, the CDR3 is TGTGCCAGCAGTGAGCGGTCTAGCGGCCAAGAGACCCAGTACTTC.

This sequence joins TRBV25-1 and TRBJ2-2; 10 bases are shared with TRBD2. Germline V gene sequence: CDR1 MGHDK, CDR2 SYGVNS. The CDR3 length is 17 residues. Losses at the gene ends were 3 bases for V and 4 bases for J; bases not matched to a gene: 8. The DNA for the CDR3 is TGTGCCAGCAGTGACCTCCTAGCGGGGGTGGGCACCGGGGAGCTGTTTTTT. It encodes CASSDLLAGVGTGELFF.

There are a few counts of this clone. The V gene is TRBV6-2 or TRBV6-3, the J gene TRBJ2-3; the D is unclear. Germline values: CDR1 MNHEY, CDR2 SVGEGT. The CDR3 is made up of 14 amino acids. V was clipped by 2 bases and J by 2 bases, with 8 bases between them. CDR3 DNA sequence: TGTGCCAGCAGTTACGGTCAGGCCACAGATACGCAGTATTTT. Amino acid sequence: CASSYGQATDTQYF.

This chain connects TRBV12-3 or TRBV12-4 to TRBJ1-1, with a weak D call TRBD1 (6 bases). V was clipped by 8 bases and J by 5 bases, with 15 bases between them. The CDR3 extends over 13 amino acids. The CDR3 loop reads CASGPYRATEAFF. The DNA of the CDR3 is TGTGCCAGCGGCCCTTACAGGGCAACTGAAGCTTTCTTT.

The V gene is TRBV11-2, the J gene TRBJ2-1, with 7 bases matching TRBD2. Germline V gives CDR1 SGHAT, CDR2 FQNNGV. The CDR3 totals 16 residues. J gave up 8 bases and V 5 bases, and 15 bases lay outside the gene matches. The CDR3 DNA is TGTGCCAGCAGCCCAGCCCCGACTAGCTACGACGATGAGCAGTTCTTC. Its translation is CASSPAPTSYDDEQFF. Drawing the rest from reference TRBV11-2 and TRBJ2-1, the complete variable domain is EAGVAQSPRYKIIEKRQSVAFWCNPISGHATLYWYQQILGQGPKLLIQFQNNGVVDDSQLPKDRFSAERLKGVDSTLKIQPAKLEDSAVYLCASSPAPTSYDDEQFFGPGTRLTVL.

The chain joins TRBV18 to TRBJ2-7, with D uncertain. The V end was cut by 1 base, the J end by 0 bases, with 13 bases between. This CDR3 region has 16 residues. Looked up from germline, CDR1 is KGHSH and CDR2 is LQKENI. The CDR3: CASSPRQGTNSYEQYF. In DNA, the CDR3 is TGTGCCAGCTCACCACGCCAAGGCACGAACTCCTACGAGCAGTACTTC.

The gene calls are TRBV5-4 and TRBJ1-2; D is undetermined. Germline loops: CDR1 SGHNT, CDR2 YYREEE (reference sequence). The CDR3 sequence is 13 residues long. V was clipped by 0 bases and J by 7 bases, with 10 bases between them. CDR3 residues: CASSLDGWVGYTF. The CDR3 nucleotides are TGTGCCAGCAGCTTGGACGGTTGGGTTGGCTACACCTTC.

The chain carries TRBV18 and TRBJ2-5; D remains ambiguous. The CDR3 has 14 residues. Trimming removed 1 base at V and 1 base at J, with 7 bases between. CDR1 is KGHSH and CDR2 is LQKENI in the germline V gene. The CDR3 reads CASSPQLGQETQYF. CDR3 coding DNA: TGTGCCAGCTCACCACAACTGGGCCAAGAGACCCAGTACTTC.

The chain recombines TRBV4-1 with TRBJ2-5, with no clear D. Germline-derived CDR1 and CDR2 are MGHRA and YSYEKL. This CDR3 is built from 13 residues. V dropped 4 bases and J dropped 2 bases, with 8 bases sitting between them. CDR3: CASSPSTQETQYF. CDR3 in DNA: TGCGCCAGCAGCCCATCAACTCAAGAGACCCAGTACTTC.

This chain connects TRBV3-1 (or the pseudogene TRBV3-2) to TRBJ2-7; a possible D gene is TRBD1 (6 bases). Germline CDR1 is LGHDT and CDR2 is YNNKEL (reference sequence). The V end lost 1 base, the J end lost 2 bases, and 12 bases lay between the germline ends. The length of the CDR3 is 15 residues. The CDR3 reads CASSQVGGSAYEQYF. The CDR3 DNA reads as TGTGCCAGCAGCCAAGTTGGGGGCTCGGCCTACGAGCAGTACTTC.

The rearrangement links TRBV10-1 to TRBJ2-5; D not certain. Per germline, CDR1 WNHNN and CDR2 SYGVQD (reference sequence). The germline V and J ends were trimmed by 7 bases and 3 bases, with 9 bases remaining between them. This CDR3 has 12 residues. CDR3: CASTPKEETQYF. The CDR3 DNA reads as TGCGCCAGCACCCCCAAGGAAGAGACCCAGTACTTC.

CDR3 sequence reads: CASSHETTGTGEDEQFF. The CDR3 DNA is TGTGCCAGCAGCCACGAAACAACCGGGACAGGGGAAGATGAGCAGTTCTTC. The chain carries TRBV3-1 (or the pseudogene TRBV3-2) and TRBJ2-1; 10 bases fit TRBD1. This CDR3 has 17 residues. V was clipped by 3 bases and J by 8 bases; unmatched bases: 13. CDR1 and CDR2 (germline): LGHDT, YNNKEL (reference sequence).

This chain uses TRBV11-2 with TRBJ2-5; D is possibly TRBD2 (6 bases). The CDR3 is 16 amino acids. From germline, CDR1 is SGHAT and CDR2 FQNNGV. Trimming took off 5 bases at V and 2 bases at J, with 18 bases between the two ends. In DNA form, the CDR3 reads TGTGCCAGCAGCCCCCGGATGACTAGAAGTCAAGAGACCCAGTACTTC. It is translated as CASSPRMTRSQETQYF.

This chain joins TRBV6-4 and TRBJ2-1, with TRBD2 matching 11 bases. Germline V gives CDR1 MRHNA, CDR2 SNTAGT. J lost 4 bases, V lost 4 bases, and 6 bases had no gene match. This CDR3 contains 16 residues. CDR3 sequence (DNA): TGTGCCAGCAGTGCGGACGGGACTAGCGGATACAATGAGCAGTTCTTC. Its protein is CASSADGTSGYNEQFF.

This clone has ten or more counts. The V call is TRBV24-1, the J call TRBJ2-3, with D hard to call. Germline CDR1 and CDR2: KGHDR and SFDVKD. CDR3 size: 12 residues. V lost 11 bases and J lost 0, with 8 bases in between. Here the CDR3 reads CAMNQSTDTQYF. The CDR3 bases are TGTGCCATGAACCAGAGCACAGATACGCAGTATTTT.

The rearrangement links TRBV3-1 (or the pseudogene TRBV3-2) to TRBJ2-7, with D perhaps TRBD2 (6 bases). CDR1 is LGHDT and CDR2 is YNNKEL in the germline V gene (reference sequence). This CDR3 region has 15 residues. The V end was cut by 4 bases, the J end by 2 bases, with 15 bases between. CDR3 DNA sequence: TGTGCCAGCAGCCCGCGGGAAGTAGGCCCCTACGAGCAGTACTTC. Protein product: CASSPREVGPYEQYF.

The chain carries TRBV14 and TRBJ2-7; D unclear. The CDR3 runs to 13 residues. V was shortened by 1 base and J by 3 bases, with 7 bases between the two germline ends. Germline V gene lookup returns CDR1 SGHDN and CDR2 FVKESK. The CDR3 reads CASSQVGNYEQYF. The DNA of the CDR3 is TGTGCCAGCAGCCAAGTGGGGAACTACGAGCAGTACTTC.

V and J are TRBV27 and TRBJ1-4; D is unclear. There are 14 residues in the CDR3. Deletions cut 5 bases from V and 7 bases from J, with 14 bases between. The germline V gene has CDR1 MNHEY and CDR2 SMNVEV (reference sequence). CDR3 amino acids: CASSGVGSGEKLFF. The CDR3 coding sequence is TGTGCCAGCAGTGGTGTGGGTTCAGGTGAAAAACTGTTTTTT.

The chain links TRBV4-3 to TRBJ2-2; D unclear. Trimming removed 4 bases at V and 0 bases at J, with 12 bases between. The CDR3 extends over 16 amino acids. Germline CDR1 reads LGHNA; CDR2 reads YSLEER. The CDR3, as DNA: TGCGCCAGCAGCCCAGACCCCCCGACGAACACCGGGGAGCTGTTTTTT. Translated, it gives CASSPDPPTNTGELFF.